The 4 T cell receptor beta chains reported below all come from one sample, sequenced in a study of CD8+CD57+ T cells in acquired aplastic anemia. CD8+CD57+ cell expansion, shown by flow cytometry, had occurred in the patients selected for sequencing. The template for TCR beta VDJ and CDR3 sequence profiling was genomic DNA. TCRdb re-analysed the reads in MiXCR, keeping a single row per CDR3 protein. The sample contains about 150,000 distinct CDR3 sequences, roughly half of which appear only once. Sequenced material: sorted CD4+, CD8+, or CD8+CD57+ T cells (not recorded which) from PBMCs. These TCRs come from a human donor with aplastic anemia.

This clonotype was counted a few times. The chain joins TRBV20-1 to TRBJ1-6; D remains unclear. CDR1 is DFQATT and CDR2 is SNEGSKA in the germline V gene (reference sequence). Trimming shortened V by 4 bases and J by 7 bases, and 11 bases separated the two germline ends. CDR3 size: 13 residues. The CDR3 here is CSANPYVNSPLHF. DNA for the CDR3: TGCAGTGCTAACCCGTATGTAAATTCACCCCTCCACTTT.

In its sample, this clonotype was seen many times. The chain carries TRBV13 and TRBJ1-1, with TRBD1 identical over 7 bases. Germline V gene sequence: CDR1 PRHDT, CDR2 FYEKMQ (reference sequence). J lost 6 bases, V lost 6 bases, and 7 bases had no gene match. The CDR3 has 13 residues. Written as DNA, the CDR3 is TGTGCCAGCAGGCAGGACAGGCTACCTGAAGCTTTCTTT. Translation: CASRQDRLPEAFF.

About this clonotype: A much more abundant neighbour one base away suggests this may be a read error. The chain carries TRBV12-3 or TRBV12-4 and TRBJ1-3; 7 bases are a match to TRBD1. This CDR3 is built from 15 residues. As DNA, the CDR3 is TGTGCCGGCAGAAATAGACAGGGCTCTGGAAACACCATATATTTT. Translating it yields CAGRNRQGSGNTIYF.

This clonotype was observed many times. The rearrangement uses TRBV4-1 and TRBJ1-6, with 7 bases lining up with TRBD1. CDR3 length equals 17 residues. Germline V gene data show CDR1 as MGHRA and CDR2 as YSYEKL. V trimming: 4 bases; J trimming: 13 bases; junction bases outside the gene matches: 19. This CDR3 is CASSPWEGAITQWPLHF. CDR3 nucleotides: TGCGCCAGCAGCCCCTGGGAGGGGGCGATCACCCAATGGCCCCTCCACTTT.